A single sample gave rise to the 12 T cell receptor beta chains below, sequenced in a study of T cell repertoires in cytomegalovirus infection. TCRdb reprocessed the reads with MiXCR, giving one entry per CDR3 protein. The sample records about 700,000 distinct CDR3 sequences, around a third being singletons. These receptors' targets are unknown. Sequencing used cultured PBMCs, obtained from culture after CMV antigen stimulation. The source is a human donor in good health (CMV status not recorded). Some clones in this sample may be carry-over from other donors' samples.

For the CDR3, the DNA is TGTGCCACCGTGCCGGGACTCCGGAGTGCGCAGTATTTT. Translated, it gives CATVPGLRSAQYF. The chain employs TRBV12-3 or TRBV12-4 and TRBJ2-3; possibly TRBD2 for D (6 bases). Trimming stripped 10 bases from V and 10 bases from J, with 21 bases between. The CDR3 is 13 residues long.

This chain links TRBV18 with TRBJ2-7; D uncertain. Germline assignment: CDR1 KGHSH and CDR2 LQKENI. The V end was cut by 1 base, the J end by 3 bases, with 10 bases between. The CDR3 length is 14 residues. CDR3 DNA sequence: TGTGCCAGCTCACCACAGGTCTCCGGCTACGAGCAGTACTTC. Amino acid sequence: CASSPQVSGYEQYF.

The CDR3 is CASSIPAGSHYGYTF. The DNA of the CDR3 is TGTGCCAGTAGTATACCCGCCGGCAGCCACTATGGCTACACCTTC. The chain uses TRBV19 and TRBJ1-2; D is unclear. V was pared by 2 bases and J by 3 bases, with 13 bases between. The germline V gene encodes CDR1 LNHDA and CDR2 SQIVND (reference sequence). CDR3 size: 15 residues.

This clonotype was detected only a few times. V and J are TRBV6-5 and TRBJ2-5; D call uncertain. Deletions cut 5 bases from V and 5 bases from J, with 12 bases between. CDR1 and CDR2 from the germline V gene are MNHEY and SVGAGI. The CDR3 runs 13 residues. The CDR3, as DNA: TGTGCCAGCAGTCAGGACCACCGGGAGACCCAGTACTTC. This sequence encodes CASSQDHRETQYF.

The V and J genes are TRBV6-2 or TRBV6-3 and TRBJ2-3; 8 bases are a match to TRBD1. The germline gives CDR1 MNHEY, CDR2 SVGEGT. V dropped 7 bases and J dropped 6; count of bases not matched to a gene: 3. This CDR3 is built from 12 residues. This chain's CDR3 is CASTHRGDTQYF. In nucleotides, the CDR3 is TGTGCCAGCACCCACAGGGGGGATACGCAGTATTTT.

This clonotype was seen more than once but under ten times. The V gene is TRBV6-6, the J gene TRBJ2-5; TRBD2 might be the D (6 bases). Looked up from germline, CDR1 is MNHNY and CDR2 is SVGAGI (reference sequence). V was clipped by 11 bases and J by 3 bases, with 13 bases between them. This CDR3 has 12 amino acids. The CDR3 here is CAAQEGKETQYF. The CDR3 nucleotides are TGTGCCGCCCAGGAGGGGAAAGAGACCCAGTACTTC.

The genes are TRBV18 and TRBJ2-4; D is perhaps TRBD2 (5 bases). The CDR3 spans 16 residues. CDR1 is KGHSH, CDR2 LQKENI, per germline. V was cut by 5 bases and J by 3 bases, with 17 bases left in between. This chain's CDR3 is CASSDQRGSDKNIQYF. The CDR3 bases are TGTGCCAGCTCAGACCAACGGGGTTCGGACAAAAACATTCAGTACTTC.

This clonotype was recorded a few times. The chain recombines TRBV7-9 with TRBJ2-5; D might be TRBD1 (6 bases). The CDR3 totals 15 residues. Germline V gene lookup returns CDR1 SEHNR and CDR2 FQNEAQ (reference sequence). The V gene lost 5 bases and the J gene lost 5 bases, with 18 bases spanning the gap. The CDR3 nucleotides are TGTGCCAGCAGCCCCTGGGTCCAGGGGCCGGAGACCCAGTACTTC. Amino acid sequence: CASSPWVQGPETQYF.

There are a few counts of this clonotype. CDR3: CATSRDGGEAFF. DNA of the CDR3: TGTGCCACCAGCAGAGATGGGGGTGAAGCTTTCTTT. This rearrangement joins TRBV15 to TRBJ1-1; TRBD1 is a possible D gene (5 bases). The V and J ends lost 0 bases and 7 bases respectively, with 6 bases between them. Germline V lookup: CDR1 LNHNV, CDR2 YYDKDF (reference sequence). CDR3 size: 12 residues.

The chain is built from TRBV5-5 and TRBJ1-1, with 7 bases that match TRBD1. CDR3 length: 15 amino acids. Germline CDR1 reads SGHKS; CDR2 reads YYEKEE (reference sequence). The ends lost 0 bases at V and 0 bases at J; junction bases unmatched: 2. CDR3 sequence (DNA): TGTGCCAGCAGCTTGGGACAGGGAGTGAACACTGAAGCTTTCTTT. Protein: CASSLGQGVNTEAFF. The variable domain in full, with the rest retrieved from reference TRBV5-5 and TRBJ1-1, is DAGVTQSPTHLIKTRGQQVTLRCSPISGHKSVSWYQQVLGQGPQFIFQYYEKEERGRGNFPDRFSARQFPNYSSELNVNALLLGDSALYLCASSLGQGVNTEAFFGQGTRLTVV.

The J gene is TRBJ1-3, the V gene TRBV18; possible D gene TRBD1, 6 bases. V was clipped by 0 bases and J by 8 bases, with 17 bases between them. Germline V gene sequence: CDR1 KGHSH, CDR2 LQKENI. The CDR3 consists of 16 residues. The CDR3 region has the DNA TGTGCCAGCTCACCACCGGGAGCAGGGGCGGGAGACACCATATATTTT. It encodes CASSPPGAGAGDTIYF.

This rearrangement joins TRBV7-9 to TRBJ2-7; a possible D gene is TRBD1 (5 bases). The germline gives CDR1 SEHNR, CDR2 FQNEAQ (reference sequence). Trimming removed 8 bases from V and 1 base from J, with 12 bases in between. This CDR3 has 13 residues. The CDR3 nucleotides are TGTGCCAGCGAATCTACAGGTTCCTACGAGCAGTACTTC. This sequence encodes CASESTGSYEQYF.